This TCR beta chain came from a study of a mutant IDH1 vaccine in newly diagnosed glioma. Study-wide background: Patients in the study were vaccinated eight times, receiving shots in weeks 1, 3, 5, 7, 11, 15, 19 and 23.

Indicated time point: week 5, during vaccination. Topical imiquimod was applied with each vaccine dose, which held 300 ug of mutant IDH1 20-mer peptide. In every donor, the tumor was a new WHO grade 3 or 4 IDH1-mutant, ATRX-lost astrocytoma. This CDR3 comprises 15 residues. Per germline, CDR1 SGHAT and CDR2 FQNNGV. V was pared by 6 bases and J by 0 bases, with 4 bases of the junction left unmatched. The repertoire was sequenced with immunoSEQ multiplex PCR; TCRdb's copy has only in-frame clones and lacks some. This table holds approximately 60,000 clones, around 89% found once. On this clone itself: Its antigen is unidentified.

This receptor was obtained from a woman in her thirties or forties with glioma. V and J are TRBV11-2 and TRBJ1-3; TRBD1 matches 8 bases. The source was PBMCs, collected from a glioma patient whose treatment included an IDH1 peptide vaccine. The CDR3 DNA sequence: TGTGCCAGCAGACCAACAGGGGGCTCTGGAAACACCATATATTTT. Translating gives CASRPTGGSGNTIYF.